This T cell receptor (beta chain) is from a study of shared clonotypes between healthy human individuals. CDR3 length: 13 residues. Germline V gene lookup returns CDR1 MNHNS and CDR2 SASEGT. V was pared by 4 bases and J by 1 base, with 7 bases between. Method: immunoSEQ multiplex PCR; TCRdb's copy keeps in-frame clones and lacks some. The data show about 2.2 million clones, with 85% to 95% seen just once and less than 2% held by the top ten. Cells designated naive CD8 were CD45RO-negative and were positively selected for CCR7, with terminally differentiated effector memory CD45RA+ cells excluded. The sequence was obtained from a young man in good health. Some clones in this sample may be carry-over from other donors' samples. The chain links TRBV6-1 to TRBJ1-1; D is uncertain. The sample consisted of naive CD8+ T cells from PBMCs. This CDR3 is CASSADGNTEAFF. The CDR3 DNA follows: TGTGCCAGCAGTGCAGACGGGAACACTGAAGCTTTCTTT.